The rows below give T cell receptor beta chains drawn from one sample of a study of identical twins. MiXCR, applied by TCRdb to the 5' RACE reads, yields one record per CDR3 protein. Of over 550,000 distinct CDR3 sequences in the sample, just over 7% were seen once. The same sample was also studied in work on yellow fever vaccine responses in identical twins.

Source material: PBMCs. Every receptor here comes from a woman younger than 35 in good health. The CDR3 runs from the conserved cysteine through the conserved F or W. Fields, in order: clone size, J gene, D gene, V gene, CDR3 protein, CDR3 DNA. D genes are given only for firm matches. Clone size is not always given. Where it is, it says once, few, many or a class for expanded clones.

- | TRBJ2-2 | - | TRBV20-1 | CSARVEGNTGELFF | TGCAGTGCTAGAGTTGAAGGGAACACCGGGGAGCTGTTTTTT
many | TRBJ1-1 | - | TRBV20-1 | CSASAVGNMNTEAFF | TGCAGTGCTAGCGCCGTGGGGAACATGAACACTGAAGCTTTCTTT
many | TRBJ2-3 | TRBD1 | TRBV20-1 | CSVARPDRVADTQYF | TGCAGTGTTGCGCGACCGGACAGGGTGGCAGATACGCAGTATTTT
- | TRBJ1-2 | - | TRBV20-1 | CSAPQLTYLGYTF | TGCAGTGCCCCACAGCTAACCTATCTTGGCTACACCTTC
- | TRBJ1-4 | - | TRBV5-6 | CASRRATNEKLFF | TGTGCCAGCAGGCGGGCAACTAATGAAAAACTGTTTTTT
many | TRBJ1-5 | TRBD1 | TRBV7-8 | CASSSRTGIKNQPQHF | TGTGCCAGCAGTTCGAGGACAGGGATAAAAAATCAGCCCCAGCATTTT
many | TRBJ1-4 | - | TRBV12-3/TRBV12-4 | CASSNRVANEKLFF | TGTGCCAGCAGTAACAGGGTCGCTAATGAAAAACTGTTTTTT
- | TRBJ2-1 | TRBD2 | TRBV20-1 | CSAGSGRSLNEQFF | TGCAGTGCTGGGAGCGGGAGGTCATTGAATGAGCAGTTCTTC
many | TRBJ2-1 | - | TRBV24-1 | CATSDFVNNEQFF | TGTGCCACCAGTGATTTTGTTAACAATGAGCAGTTCTTC
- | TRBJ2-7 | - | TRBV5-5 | CASSLGQAVYEQYF | TGTGCCAGCAGCTTGGGACAGGCGGTCTACGAGCAGTACTTC
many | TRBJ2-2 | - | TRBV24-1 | CATTAVTGELFF | TGTGCCACCACGGCGGTCACCGGGGAGCTGTTTTTT
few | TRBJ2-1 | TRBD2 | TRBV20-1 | CSARKSGTYNEQFF | TGCAGTGCTAGGAAGAGCGGGACTTACAATGAGCAGTTCTTC
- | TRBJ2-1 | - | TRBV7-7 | CASSPNPQSYNEQFF | TGTGCCAGCAGCCCCAACCCGCAGTCCTACAATGAGCAGTTCTTC
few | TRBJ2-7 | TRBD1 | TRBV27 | CASSLWTGVSEQYF | TGTGCCAGCAGTTTATGGACAGGGGTTTCCGAGCAGTACTTC
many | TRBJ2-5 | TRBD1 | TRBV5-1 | CASSSGQIQETQYF | TGCGCCAGCAGCTCGGGACAGATTCAAGAGACCCAGTACTTC
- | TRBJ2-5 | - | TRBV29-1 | CSVQGETQYF | TGCAGCGTGCAGGGGGAGACCCAGTACTTC
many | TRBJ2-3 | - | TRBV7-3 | CASSISGGGDTQYF | TGTGCCAGCAGCATTAGCGGTGGTGGAGATACGCAGTATTTT
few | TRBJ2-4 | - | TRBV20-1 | CSAAGEGGNIQYF | TGCAGTGCCGCCGGGGAAGGGGGGAACATTCAGTACTTC
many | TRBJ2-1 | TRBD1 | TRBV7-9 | CASRGGDRERNEQFF | TGTGCCAGCAGGGGAGGGGACAGGGAAAGGAATGAGCAGTTCTTC
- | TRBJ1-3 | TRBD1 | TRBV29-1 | CSVPGQGAGNTIYF | TGCAGCGTTCCGGGACAGGGTGCTGGAAACACCATATATTTT
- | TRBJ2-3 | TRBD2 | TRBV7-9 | CASTLREGGPPDTQYF | TGTGCCAGCACCTTGCGGGAGGGAGGCCCCCCAGATACGCAGTATTTT
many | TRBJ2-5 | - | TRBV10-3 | CAISTGPNKETQYF | TGTGCCATCAGTACGGGACCCAACAAAGAGACCCAGTACTTC
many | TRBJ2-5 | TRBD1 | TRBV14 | CASSRRTGNQETQYF | TGTGCCAGCAGCCGGCGGACAGGCAACCAAGAGACCCAGTACTTC
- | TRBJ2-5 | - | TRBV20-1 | CSARAALPVLQETQYF | TGCAGTGCTAGAGCGGCGCTCCCCGTCCTCCAAGAGACCCAGTACTTC
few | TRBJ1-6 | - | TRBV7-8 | CASSTRNSPLHF | TGTGCCAGCAGTACCCGCAATTCACCCCTCCACTTT
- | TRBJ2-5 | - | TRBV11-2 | CASSSPRQGAQETQYF | TGTGCCAGCAGCTCCCCCAGGCAGGGCGCCCAAGAGACCCAGTACTTC
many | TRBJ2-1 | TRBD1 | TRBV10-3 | CAISETLTGAEQFF | TGTGCCATCAGTGAGACCCTGACAGGGGCAGAGCAGTTCTTC
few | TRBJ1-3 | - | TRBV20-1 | CSAPALQGSGNTIYF | TGCAGTGCTCCCGCGTTGCAGGGCTCTGGAAACACCATATATTTT
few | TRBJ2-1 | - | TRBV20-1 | CSASTGHASFSYNEQFF | TGCAGTGCTAGTACTGGACATGCCTCCTTCTCCTACAATGAGCAGTTCTTC
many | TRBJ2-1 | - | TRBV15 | CATSRATDEQFF | TGTGCCACCAGCAGAGCTACAGATGAGCAGTTCTTC
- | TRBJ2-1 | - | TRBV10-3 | CAISAPWNEQFF | TGTGCCATCAGTGCACCATGGAATGAGCAGTTCTTC
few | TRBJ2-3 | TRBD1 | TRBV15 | CATSRVTGADTQYF | TGTGCCACCAGCAGAGTTACAGGGGCAGATACGCAGTATTTT
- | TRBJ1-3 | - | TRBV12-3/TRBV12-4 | CASSFRVANTIYF | TGTGCCAGCAGTTTCCGGGTTGCAAACACCATATATTTT
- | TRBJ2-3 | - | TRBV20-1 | CSARATQGGGVDTQYF | TGCAGTGCTAGAGCCACCCAGGGGGGGGGCGTAGATACGCAGTATTTT
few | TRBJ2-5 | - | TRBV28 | CASGPTDRRRKETQYF | TGTGCCAGCGGACCCACCGACAGGCGAAGGAAAGAGACCCAGTACTTC
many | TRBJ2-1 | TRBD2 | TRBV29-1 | CSANDSGGNNEQFF | TGCAGCGCCAACGATTCGGGGGGAAACAATGAGCAGTTCTTC
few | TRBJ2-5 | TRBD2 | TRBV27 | CASSPLAEGGDETQYF | TGTGCCAGCAGTCCCCTCGCGGAGGGAGGGGATGAGACCCAGTACTTC
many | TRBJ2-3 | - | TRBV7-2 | CASSLGPTKGDTQYF | TGTGCCAGCAGCTTAGGACCCACGAAAGGGGATACGCAGTATTTT
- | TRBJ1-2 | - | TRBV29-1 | CSAVRGDYGYTF | TGCAGCGCCGTACGGGGTGACTATGGCTACACCTTC
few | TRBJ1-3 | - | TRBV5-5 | CASSLSPPGSGNTIYF | TGTGCCAGCAGCTTGTCCCCCCCGGGGTCTGGAAACACCATATATTTT
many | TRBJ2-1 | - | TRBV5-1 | CASSLEQTGTYNEQFF | TGCGCCAGCAGCTTGGAACAAACAGGGACCTACAATGAGCAGTTCTTC
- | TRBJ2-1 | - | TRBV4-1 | CASSQDRGGGGEQFF | TGCGCCAGCAGCCAAGATCGAGGAGGGGGGGGTGAGCAGTTCTTC